This entry lists 30 T cell receptor beta chains sequenced from one sample in a study of regulatory T cells in long-lasting Graves disease (dated by TCRdb to the early 2020s). The time point label on this specimen signifies: newly diagnosed GD, antithyroid drugs for less than 3 months. RNA was extracted from PBMCs in TRIzol for both TCR sequencing and RNA sequencing. Libraries were made using multiplex PCR. These reads were obtained on an Illumina HiSeq 4000. CDR3 regions were amplified by Arm-PCR with iRepertoire HTBI primers to construct TCR beta libraries. The raw public reads went through TCRdb reprocessing: fastp at Q25, MiXCR clone calling, in-frame beta chains kept. Every CDR3 protein is listed once, alongside the most common genes and DNA of its rows. This sample holds 500,000 or so distinct CDR3 sequences; around 15% were observed only once. The leading ten clones occupy 12% of the sample.

This sample also belongs to another study, concerning T cells in Graves' hyperthyroidism and ophthalmopathy.

This material consisted of peripheral blood mononuclear cells (PBMCs), taken at new diagnosis, from a patient treated with antithyroid drugs. The origin of the receptors is a man aged 40-50 years with Graves disease. Donor details come from another sample of the same person, matched by shared clones.

DNA of the CDR3: TGTGCCAGCAGCTTTTCCGGATACAAAAACATTCAGTACTTC. Translating gives CASSFSGYKNIQYF. The J gene is TRBJ2-4, the V gene TRBV7-9; D unresolved. V was shortened by 3 bases and J by 3 bases, with 9 bases between the two germline ends. CDR1 is SEHNR and CDR2 is FQNEAQ in the germline V gene (reference sequence). The CDR3 spans 14 residues.

In this sample, this clonotype turned up many times. The chain couples TRBV14 to TRBJ2-7; D possibly corresponds to TRBD2 (5 bases). The CDR3 has 14 residues. Trimming took off 1 base at V and 0 bases at J, with 7 bases between the two ends. The germline V gene encodes CDR1 SGHDN and CDR2 FVKESK. CDR3 sequence (DNA): TGTGCCAGCAGCCAAGGTCTAGCCTCCTACGAGCAGTACTTC. Residues: CASSQGLASYEQYF.

This clonotype occurred many times. This chain links TRBV20-1 with TRBJ1-1; TRBD1 matches at 8 bases. With V trimmed by 6 bases and J by 7 bases, 7 bases remained unmatched. The CDR3 loop spans 12 amino acids. Per the germline V gene, CDR1 is DFQATT and CDR2 is SNEGSKA (reference sequence). The CDR3 region is CSAGQGRFEAFF. CDR3 bases: TGCAGTGCCGGACAGGGTAGGTTTGAAGCTTTCTTT.

The table lists this clonotype with many counts. The chain joins TRBV6-5 to TRBJ2-1, with D possibly called TRBD1 or TRBD2 (6 bases each). The germline V and J ends were trimmed by 0 bases and 4 bases, with 10 bases remaining between them. Germline V gene data show CDR1 as MNHEY and CDR2 as SVGAGI. The CDR3 covers 15 residues. DNA of the CDR3: TGTGCCAGCAGTTACTCTTCGGGGGCTTACAATGAGCAGTTCTTC. Translating gives CASSYSSGAYNEQFF.

This clonotype showed up just a few times. The conserved phenylalanine or tryptophan normally closing the CDR3 is absent here, so this likely arose from a read error. The rearrangement joins TRBV5-5 to TRBJ2-1; 7 positions match TRBD2. Trimming cost V 0 bases and J 2 bases; bases outside gene matches: 2. This CDR3 region has 15 residues. CDR1 and CDR2 from the germline V gene are SGHKS and YYEKEE (reference sequence). CDR3 nucleotides: TGTGCCAGCAGCTTGGTCGGGAGGACCTACAATGAGCAGTTCTCC. Encoded protein: CASSLVGRTYNEQFS.

In this sample, this clonotype turned up many times. The chain combines TRBV7-9 with TRBJ2-1; 10 nucleotides line up with TRBD2. The germline CDR1 and CDR2 sequences are SEHNR and FQNEAQ (reference sequence). The CDR3 is 17 amino acids. V shed 3 bases, J shed 7 bases, and the junction held 12 bases outside the gene matches. CDR3 in DNA: TGTGCCAGCAGCTTCCCCTCCCGGCTAGCGGGAGTAAATGAGCAGTTCTTC. It codes for CASSFPSRLAGVNEQFF.

This clonotype occurred a few times. The V gene is TRBV20-1, the J gene TRBJ2-7; 10 bases are a match to TRBD1. The CDR3 contains 14 residues. CDR1 and CDR2 from the germline V gene are DFQATT and SNEGSKA (reference sequence). Germline trimming cut 6 bases from V and 4 bases from J; bases unmatched to any gene: 9. CDR3 coding DNA: TGCAGTGCCCTTAAGACAGGGGGCAAATACGAGCAGTACTTC. It is translated as CSALKTGGKYEQYF.

This clonotype was counted many times. The J gene is TRBJ1-5, the V gene TRBV12-3 or TRBV12-4; 7 bases are a match to TRBD1. After removal of 5 bases from V and 4 bases from J, the junction contained 8 bases not matched to a gene. The CDR3 totals 15 residues. CDR3 loop: CASSRQGPMNQPQHF. DNA for the CDR3: TGTGCCAGCAGTCGACAGGGACCGATGAATCAGCCCCAGCATTTT.

J is TRBJ2-1 and V is TRBV6-2 or TRBV6-3; D not certain. CDR3 length: 13 amino acids. Deletions cut 6 bases from V and 6 bases from J, with 12 bases between. Germline CDR1 and CDR2: MNHEY and SVGEGT. DNA for the CDR3: TGTGCCAGCAGGGGATCGGACGTCAATGAGCAGTTCTTC. Translating gives CASRGSDVNEQFF.

V is TRBV4-1 and J is TRBJ1-2; D possibly corresponds to TRBD1 (6 bases). Germline V gives CDR1 MGHRA, CDR2 YSYEKL. The germline V and J ends were trimmed by 1 base and 8 bases, with 17 bases remaining between them. This CDR3 contains 15 residues. The CDR3 spells CASSQGSGTLGGYTF. The CDR3 DNA reads as TGCGCCAGCAGCCAAGGCTCCGGGACATTAGGAGGCTACACCTTC.

The chain carries TRBV6-1 and TRBJ2-7, with 11 nucleotides matching TRBD1. CDR1 and CDR2 (germline): MNHNS, SASEGT. V lost 5 bases and J lost 6; bases outside the gene matches: 6. The CDR3 has 14 amino acids. CDR3 protein: CASSPPGQGGEQYF. Here the CDR3 DNA reads TGTGCCAGCAGTCCCCCGGGACAGGGGGGCGAGCAGTACTTC.

This clonotype was observed at least ten times. This chain uses TRBV11-2 with TRBJ2-7; D could derive from TRBD1 or TRBD2 (5 bases each). Looked up from germline, CDR1 is SGHAT and CDR2 is FQNNGV. The CDR3 consists of 16 residues. V gave up 1 base and J gave up 7 bases, with 20 bases separating them. The DNA of the CDR3 is TGTGCCAGCAGCTTAGGCCCGGGACGTAATTTCGGGGAGCAGTACTTC. Translating gives CASSLGPGRNFGEQYF.

This chain connects TRBV7-9 to TRBJ2-7, with D unresolved. The V gene lost 4 bases and the J gene lost 4 bases, with 17 bases spanning the gap. From germline, CDR1 is SEHNR and CDR2 FQNEAQ (reference sequence). CDR3 length: 15 amino acids. In DNA form, the CDR3 reads TGTGCCAGCAGCTCCCCGGACGGCTTGGCATACGAGCAGTACTTC. Its translation: CASSSPDGLAYEQYF. Full variable domain (outside the CDR3, taken from reference TRBV7-9 and TRBJ2-7): DTGVSQNPRHKITKRGQNVTFRCDPISEHNRLYWYRQTLGQGPEFLTYFQNEAQLEKSRLLSDRFSAERPKGSFSTLEIQRTEQGDSAMYLCASSSPDGLAYEQYFGPGTRLTVT.

A few counts support this clonotype. The chain links TRBV28 to TRBJ2-1; 14 bases are shared with TRBD2. With V trimmed by 5 bases and J by 9 bases, 9 bases remained unmatched. The germline CDR1 and CDR2 sequences are MDHEN and SYDVKM. This CDR3 spans 16 amino acids. The CDR3: CASSPAGLAGAAEQFF. The CDR3 DNA follows: TGTGCCAGCAGTCCGGCGGGACTAGCGGGAGCTGCTGAGCAGTTCTTC. Full variable domain (missing parts from reference TRBV28 and TRBJ2-1): DVKVTQSSRYLVKRTGEKVFLECVQDMDHENMFWYRQDPGLGLRLIYFSYDVKMKEKGDIPEGYSVSREKKERFSLILESASTNQTSMYLCASSPAGLAGAAEQFFGPGTRLTVL.

The sample holds many counts of this clonotype. This chain joins TRBV28 and TRBJ2-7; D unclear. This CDR3 contains 16 residues. CDR1 is MDHEN and CDR2 is SYDVKM in the germline V gene. V was trimmed by 3 bases and J by 0 bases, leaving 15 bases between them. The CDR3 coding sequence is TGTGCCAGCAGTTTTAATTTCCGGACGAGCTCCTACGAGCAGTACTTC. Protein sequence: CASSFNFRTSSYEQYF.

The sample holds many counts of this clonotype. The rearrangement uses TRBV20-1 and TRBJ1-1; D possibly corresponds to TRBD1 (6 bases). V was cut by 3 bases and J by 6 bases, with 17 bases left in between. Germline V gene sequence: CDR1 DFQATT, CDR2 SNEGSKA (reference sequence). The CDR3 totals 14 residues. CDR3 loop: CSASRDPGGAEAFF. Written as DNA, the CDR3 is TGCAGTGCTAGTCGTGATCCCGGGGGCGCTGAAGCTTTCTTT.

Only a few counts were recorded for this clonotype. V and J are TRBV11-2 and TRBJ2-5; perhaps TRBD1 as D (5 bases). The CDR3 extends over 15 amino acids. V shed 1 base and J shed 4 bases, with 13 bases lying between them. Germline loops: CDR1 SGHAT, CDR2 FQNNGV. CDR3 nucleotides: TGTGCCAGCAGCTTAGGGGGCCCTAAGGGAGAGACCCAGTACTTC. Its protein product is CASSLGGPKGETQYF. The whole variable domain, remainder taken from reference TRBV11-2 and TRBJ2-5, is EAGVAQSPRYKIIEKRQSVAFWCNPISGHATLYWYQQILGQGPKLLIQFQNNGVVDDSQLPKDRFSAERLKGVDSTLKIQPAKLEDSAVYLCASSLGGPKGETQYFGPGTRLLVL.

This clonotype appeared many times. V gene TRBV20-1 combines with J gene TRBJ2-7; TRBD2 agrees at 9 bases. Unmatched junction bases numbered 6, after V lost 0 bases and J lost 3 bases. CDR3 length equals 15 residues. The germline V gene encodes CDR1 DFQATT and CDR2 SNEGSKA (reference sequence). The CDR3 region is CSAREMAGGSYEQYF. The CDR3 region has the DNA TGCAGTGCTAGAGAAATGGCGGGAGGGAGCTACGAGCAGTACTTC.

This clonotype was recorded many times. The chain combines TRBV20-1 with TRBJ2-1; 8 bases align to TRBD2. Germline V gene sequence: CDR1 DFQATT, CDR2 SNEGSKA (reference sequence). J gave up 4 bases and V 2 bases, and 4 bases lay outside the gene matches. There are 14 residues in the CDR3. Here the CDR3 reads CSARTREGYNEQFF. DNA of the CDR3: TGCAGTGCTAGAACCCGGGAGGGATACAATGAGCAGTTCTTC.

This clonotype was counted between two and nine times. The chain joins TRBV6-1 to TRBJ2-7; 9 bases are shared with TRBD2. Germline loops: CDR1 MNHNS, CDR2 SASEGT. This CDR3 is built from 14 residues. V was pared by 4 bases and J by 3 bases, with 4 bases of the junction left unmatched. The CDR3 here is CASSVRSGSYEQYF. In nucleotides, the CDR3 is TGTGCCAGCAGTGTGCGTAGCGGGAGCTACGAGCAGTACTTC.

Ten or more counts support this clonotype. The J gene is TRBJ2-2, the V gene TRBV12-3 or TRBV12-4; weak D call: TRBD1 (6 bases). The CDR3 extends over 14 amino acids. Trimming cost V 0 bases and J 10 bases, with 12 bases left between them. Here the CDR3 DNA reads TGTGCCAGCAGTTTAGCGGGACACCACACGGAGCTGTTTTTT. Translating gives CASSLAGHHTELFF.

This clonotype was counted between two and nine times. This chain links TRBV20-1 with TRBJ1-2, with D tentatively TRBD1 (5 bases). This CDR3 has 13 residues. Per germline, CDR1 DFQATT and CDR2 SNEGSKA (reference sequence). Trimming stripped 6 bases from V and 7 bases from J, with 18 bases between. The CDR3 DNA is TGCAGTGCAGAAGGGTTGGGAAGGGGTGGCTACACCTTC. Translated: CSAEGLGRGGYTF.

This clonotype was found many times. CDR3 in amino acids: CAWSVSVASYNEQFF. In DNA, the CDR3 is TGTGCCTGGAGTGTAAGCGTAGCGTCCTACAATGAGCAGTTCTTC. This chain connects TRBV30 to TRBJ2-1; the D gene is possibly TRBD2 (5 bases). The CDR3 is 15 amino acids. The ends were cut back, 0 bases at V and 1 base at J, with 10 bases in the middle. The germline V gene encodes CDR1 GTSNPN and CDR2 SVGIG (reference sequence).

This chain links TRBV24-1 with TRBJ2-1, with D possibly being TRBD2 (6 bases). Germline V lookup: CDR1 KGHDR, CDR2 SFDVKD. The CDR3 has 17 residues. V dropped 1 base and J dropped 0 bases, with 12 bases sitting between them. The CDR3 here is CATSDFGAGDSYNEQFF. The CDR3, as DNA: TGTGCCACCAGTGATTTTGGAGCGGGCGACTCCTACAATGAGCAGTTCTTC.

In this sample, this clonotype turned up many times. This chain links TRBV20-1 with TRBJ2-3; 12 bases align to TRBD2. V gave up 5 bases and J gave up 1 base; unmatched junction bases: 10. This CDR3 region has 17 residues. CDR1 DFQATT and CDR2 SNEGSKA come from the germline V gene (reference sequence). The CDR3 bases are TGCAGTGCTGACGCGACTAGCGGGAGAGGAGGCACAGATACGCAGTATTTT. Translating it yields CSADATSGRGGTDTQYF.

This clonotype has just a few counts. The gene calls are TRBV20-1 and TRBJ2-3; D not certain. Trimming pared 1 base from V and 8 bases from J, leaving 7 bases between. The CDR3 consists of 11 residues. From germline, CDR1 is DFQATT and CDR2 SNEGSKA (reference sequence). CDR3 in DNA: TGCAGTGCTAGAGGAGGTGCTACGCAGTATTTT. Protein product: CSARGGATQYF.

The V and J genes are TRBV29-1 and TRBJ1-2, with a weak D call TRBD1 (5 bases). V lost 6 bases, J lost 6 bases, and 11 bases lay in between. This CDR3 spans 11 amino acids. The germline V gene encodes CDR1 SQVTM and CDR2 ANQGSEA. CDR3: CSVHSRDGYTF. The CDR3 DNA sequence: TGCAGCGTACATAGCAGGGATGGCTACACCTTC.

V and J are TRBV27 and TRBJ1-1; D gene unclear. This CDR3 spans 14 amino acids. V shed 8 bases and J shed 0 bases, with 13 bases lying between them. The germline gives CDR1 MNHEY, CDR2 SMNVEV (reference sequence). The CDR3 bases are TGTGCCAGCCGGATCGAGGGCTTGAACACTGAAGCTTTCTTT. Translating it yields CASRIEGLNTEAFF.

Comments on this clonotype: A much larger clone sits a single nucleotide away, making a read error possible. The gene calls are TRBV3-1 and TRBJ2-3, with D unresolved. From germline, CDR1 is LGHDT and CDR2 YNNKEL (reference sequence). This CDR3 spans 17 amino acids. This CDR3 is CACSQEIVGGGTDTQYF. The CDR3 DNA reads TGTGCCTGCAGCCAAGAAATTGTGGGCGGCGGCACAGATACGCAGTATTTT.

With respect to this clonotype: This likely came from a read error, as a far larger clone is one base away. The rearrangement links TRBV2 to TRBJ2-1, with D possibly being TRBD1 (5 bases). Looked up from germline, CDR1 is SNHLY and CDR2 is FYNNEI. This CDR3 has 17 residues. The CDR3 sequence: CASSLGPQGKKYNEQSF. DNA for the CDR3: TGTGCCAGCAGCTTAGGCCCGCAGGGCAAGAAATACAATGAGCAGTCCTTC.